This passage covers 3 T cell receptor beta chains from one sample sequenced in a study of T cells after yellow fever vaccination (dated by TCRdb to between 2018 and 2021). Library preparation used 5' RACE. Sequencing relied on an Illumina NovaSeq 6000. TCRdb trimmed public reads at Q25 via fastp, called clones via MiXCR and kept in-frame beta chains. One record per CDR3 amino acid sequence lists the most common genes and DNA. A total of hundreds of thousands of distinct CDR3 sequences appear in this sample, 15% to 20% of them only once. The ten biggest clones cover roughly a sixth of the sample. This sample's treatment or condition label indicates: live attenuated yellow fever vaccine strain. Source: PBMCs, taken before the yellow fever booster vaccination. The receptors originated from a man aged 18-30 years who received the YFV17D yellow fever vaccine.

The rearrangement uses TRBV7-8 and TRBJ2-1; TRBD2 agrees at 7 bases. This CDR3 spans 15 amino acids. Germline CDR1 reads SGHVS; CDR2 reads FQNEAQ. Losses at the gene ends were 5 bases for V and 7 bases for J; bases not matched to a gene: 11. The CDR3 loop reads CASSPRRTSLNEQFF. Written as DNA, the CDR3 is TGTGCCAGCAGCCCCCGCAGGACTAGTTTAAATGAGCAGTTCTTC.

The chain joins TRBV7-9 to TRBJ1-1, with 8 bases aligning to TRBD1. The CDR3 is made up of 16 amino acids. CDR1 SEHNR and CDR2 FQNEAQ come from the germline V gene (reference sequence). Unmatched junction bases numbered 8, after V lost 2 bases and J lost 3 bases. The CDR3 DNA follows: TGTGCCAGCAGCTTACCACCTTGGACAGGGCACACTGAAGCTTTCTTT. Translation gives CASSLPPWTGHTEAFF.

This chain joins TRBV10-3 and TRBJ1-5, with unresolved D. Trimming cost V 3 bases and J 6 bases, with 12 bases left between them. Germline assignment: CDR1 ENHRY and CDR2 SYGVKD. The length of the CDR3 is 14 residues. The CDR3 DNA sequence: TGTGCCATCAGTGATGTACCGGCGAGTCAGCCCCAGCATTTT. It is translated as CAISDVPASQPQHF.